The 32 T cell receptor beta chains listed next were all sequenced from one sample in a study of cytomegalovirus exposure and HLA in healthy donors. The PCR employed 60 Vbeta primers together with 13 Jbeta primers. Method: immunoSEQ multiplex PCR; TCRdb's copy keeps in-frame clones and lacks some. This table holds about 160,000 clones, 84% found once. Sequencing was carried out using PBMCs. The receptors originated from a man aged 45-65 years in good health and CMV-seropositive.

V and J are TRBV19 and TRBJ1-5; 7 bases map to TRBD1. V lost 4 bases and J lost 1; bases outside the gene matches: 4. The CDR3 spans 15 residues. Germline V lookup: CDR1 LNHDA, CDR2 SQIVND (reference sequence). In DNA form, the CDR3 reads TGTGCCAGTAGTACGGGGACAGTAAGCAATCAGCCCCAGCATTTT. It translates to CASSTGTVSNQPQHF.

CDR3 amino acids: CASSPQGASGNTIYF. CDR3 DNA sequence: TGTGCCAGCAGCCCCCAAGGGGCTTCTGGAAACACCATATATTTT. The gene calls are TRBV4-2 and TRBJ1-3; possibly TRBD1 for D (5 bases). Trimming removed 4 bases at V and 1 base at J, with 11 bases between. The CDR3 has 15 amino acids. The V gene's germline CDR1 is LGHNA and CDR2 YNFKEQ.

The chain has TRBV25-1 and TRBJ1-4; maybe TRBD1 (5 bases). V was trimmed by 4 bases and J by 3 bases, leaving 9 bases between them. CDR3 length: 14 residues. Germline CDR1 and CDR2: MGHDK and SYGVNS. CDR3 sequence: CASSASGPNEKLFF. CDR3 sequence (DNA): TGTGCCAGCAGTGCGTCAGGGCCTAATGAAAAACTGTTTTTT.

The chain carries TRBV6-6 and TRBJ2-7; 7 bases map to TRBD2. Germline V gene data show CDR1 as MNHNY and CDR2 as SVGAGI (reference sequence). The CDR3 sequence is 11 residues long. This chain's CDR3 is CASSPGLGMDV. The CDR3, as DNA: TGTGCCAGCAGTCCCGGACTAGGCATGGACGTC.

This clone was picked up a small number of times. This chain links TRBV29-1 with TRBJ1-2; the match to TRBD1 covers 9 bases. The CDR3 contains 15 residues. J was trimmed by 2 bases and V by 0 bases; bases with no gene match: 4. CDR1 is SQVTM, CDR2 ANQGSEA, per germline. This chain's CDR3 is CSVEETGGSNYGYTF. The CDR3 nucleotides are TGCAGCGTTGAAGAAACAGGGGGCAGCAACTATGGCTACACCTTC.

This clone was observed a few times. This chain joins TRBV28 and TRBJ1-3; TRBD1 matches at 10 bases. The CDR3 is 16 amino acids. Germline lookup yields CDR1 MDHEN and CDR2 SYDVKM. Losses at the gene ends were 8 bases for V and 4 bases for J; bases not matched to a gene: 11. CDR3 nucleotide sequence: TGTGCCAGCGGATTCGGACAGGGGGGAGAGGGAAACACCATATATTTT. Encoded protein: CASGFGQGGEGNTIYF. The full variable domain, in which reference TRBV28 and TRBJ1-3 provide the parts outside the CDR3, is DVKVTQSSRYLVKRTGEKVFLECVQDMDHENMFWYRQDPGLGLRLIYFSYDVKMKEKGDIPEGYSVSREKKERFSLILESASTNQTSMYLCASGFGQGGEGNTIYFGEGSWLTVV.

This chain uses TRBV5-1 with TRBJ1-1; 8 bases fit TRBD1. V was pared by 4 bases and J by 3 bases, with 5 bases of the junction left unmatched. The CDR3 spans 14 residues. The V gene's germline CDR1 is SGHRS and CDR2 YFSETQ. This chain's CDR3 is CASSSGQGYTEAFF. The CDR3 bases are TGCGCCAGCAGCAGCGGACAGGGTTACACTGAAGCTTTCTTT.

This sequence joins TRBV11-3 and TRBJ2-3, with 10 bases identical to TRBD2. The germline gives CDR1 SGHNT, CDR2 YENEEA. The CDR3 length is 16 residues. Trimming at V came to 6 bases and at J to 0 bases, leaving 6 bases not matched to a gene. The CDR3, as DNA: TGTGCCAGCAGTCAAGGACTAGCGGCTAGCACAGATACGCAGTATTTT. This codes for CASSQGLAASTDTQYF.

The rearrangement joins TRBV2 to TRBJ2-1; 8 nucleotides agree with TRBD1. The J segment lost 1 base and the V segment lost 8 bases, leaving 4 bases of the junction unmatched. The germline V gene has CDR1 SNHLY and CDR2 FYNNEI. This CDR3 region has 14 residues. CDR3 sequence (DNA): TGTGCCAGCGACCGACAGGGGTCCTACAATGAGCAGTTCTTC. Translating gives CASDRQGSYNEQFF.

This clone appeared once. This chain uses TRBV5-6 with TRBJ2-1; 12 bases agree with TRBD2. The V gene's germline CDR1 is SGHDT and CDR2 YYEEEE. This CDR3 comprises 17 residues. With 4 bases clipped from V and 4 bases from J, the junction kept 9 bases outside the gene matches. CDR3 region: CASSQTSGGHRYNEQFF. CDR3 DNA: TGTGCCAGCAGCCAGACTAGCGGGGGTCATAGATACAATGAGCAGTTCTTC.

The CDR3 loop is CASSPDGGTLHF. The CDR3 coding sequence is TGCGCCAGCAGTCCGGACGGGGGGACCCTCCACTTT. The rearrangement joins TRBV5-1 to TRBJ1-6, with D perhaps matching TRBD1 (5 bases). Germline V CDR1 and CDR2: SGHRS, YFSETQ. The CDR3 covers 12 residues. Trimming took off 5 bases at V and 14 bases at J, with 14 bases between the two ends.

The chain combines TRBV2 with TRBJ2-1; a weak D match, TRBD1 (6 bases). The CDR3 covers 12 residues. V was cut by 8 bases and J by 5 bases, with 10 bases left in between. The germline gives CDR1 SNHLY, CDR2 FYNNEI. The CDR3 protein is CASYRADNEQFF. CDR3 nucleotide sequence: TGTGCCAGCTACAGGGCGGACAATGAGCAGTTCTTC.

The chain carries TRBV7-6 and TRBJ1-2; D might be TRBD1 (5 bases). The CDR3 is made up of 14 amino acids. Germline V CDR1 and CDR2: SGHVS, FNYEAQ. The V gene lost 0 bases and the J gene lost 10 bases, with 15 bases spanning the gap. The CDR3 region has the DNA TGTGCCAGCAGCTTAGCGAAGCAGGGTCTGATCTACACCTTC. It translates to CASSLAKQGLIYTF. The full variable domain, in which reference TRBV7-6 and TRBJ1-2 provide the parts outside the CDR3, is GAGVSQSPRYKVTKRGQDVALRCDPISGHVSLYWYRQALGQGPEFLTYFNYEAQQDKSGLPNDRFSAERPEGSISTLTIQRTEQRDSAMYRCASSLAKQGLIYTFGSGTRLTVV.

The chain has TRBV7-3 and TRBJ2-7; 7 positions match TRBD1. In germline, CDR1 is SGHTA, CDR2 FQGTGA. V gave up 2 bases and J gave up 6 bases; unmatched junction bases: 7. This CDR3 is built from 14 residues. The CDR3 spells CASSLADREGEQYF. In DNA, the CDR3 is TGTGCCAGCAGCTTAGCCGACAGGGAAGGCGAGCAGTACTTC.

The chain couples TRBV19 to TRBJ2-1; 10 bases are a match to TRBD2. Germline loops: CDR1 LNHDA, CDR2 SQIVND (reference sequence). The CDR3 has 16 residues. V was pared by 2 bases and J by 4 bases, with 5 bases of the junction left unmatched. In nucleotides, the CDR3 is TGTGCCAGTAGTATACTAGCGGGGGAACTATACAATGAGCAGTTCTTC. As protein: CASSILAGELYNEQFF.

This clone has just a few counts. J is TRBJ2-1 and V is TRBV6-1; tentative D call: TRBD1 (5 bases). CDR3 size: 16 residues. Trimming cost V 4 bases and J 1 base, with 14 bases left between them. CDR1 and CDR2 (germline): MNHNS, SASEGT. The CDR3 DNA sequence: TGTGCCAGCAGTGCTAAGGACACCACGTCCTACAATGAGCAGTTCTTC. It codes for CASSAKDTTSYNEQFF.

The chain joins TRBV6-5 to TRBJ1-6; TRBD1 might be the D (6 bases). Looked up from germline, CDR1 is MNHEY and CDR2 is SVGAGI. Trimming shortened V by 6 bases and J by 6 bases, and 9 bases separated the two germline ends. This CDR3 spans 13 amino acids. The CDR3 DNA sequence: TGTGCCAGCAGCTTACAGGGTAATTCACCCCTCCACTTT. Residues: CASSLQGNSPLHF.

This clone was recorded only once. CDR3 bases: TGCACCAGGTTTCCTCAAGAGACCCAGTACTTC. Protein: CTRFPQETQYF. This sequence joins TRBV1 and TRBJ2-5; TRBD2 is the table's D call, not checked against the DNA. TRBV1 is labeled a pseudogene. The CDR3 loop spans 11 amino acids.

The CDR3 region is CASSLAAGGRSDTQYF. In DNA, the CDR3 is TGTGCCAGCAGCTTAGCGGCGGGAGGGAGGTCAGATACGCAGTATTTT. The chain recombines TRBV7-9 with TRBJ2-3; 9 nucleotides agree with TRBD2. Germline CDR1 is SEHNR and CDR2 is FQNEAQ (reference sequence). V gave up 0 bases and J gave up 4 bases; unmatched junction bases: 5. The CDR3 covers 16 residues.

This chain connects TRBV4-1 to TRBJ1-5; D is perhaps TRBD1 (5 bases). Germline CDR1 MGHRA, CDR2 YSYEKL. V lost 1 base and J 0 bases, leaving 13 bases between the germline ends. The CDR3 has 17 amino acids. The CDR3 coding sequence is TGCGCCAGCAGCCAAGTGCCAGGGAAAAATAGCAATCAGCCCCAGCATTTT. As protein: CASSQVPGKNSNQPQHF.

This clone was seen just once. This chain uses TRBV18 with TRBJ1-6, with TRBD1 matching 9 bases. V lost 5 bases and J lost 8; bases outside the gene matches: 7. Germline-derived CDR1 and CDR2 are KGHSH and LQKENI. The CDR3 extends over 15 amino acids. The CDR3 region is CASSEWRTGDSPLHF. CDR3 DNA: TGTGCCAGCTCAGAATGGCGGACAGGGGATTCACCCCTCCACTTT.

V and J are TRBV28 and TRBJ1-4; possibly TRBD1 for D (5 bases). V shed 8 bases and J shed 8 bases, with 15 bases lying between them. CDR1 is MDHEN, CDR2 SYDVKM, per germline. There are 13 residues in the CDR3. CDR3 DNA sequence: TGTGCCAGCGCGGCGGGGCGCTGGGAAAAACTGTTTTTT. It is translated as CASAAGRWEKLFF.

This sequence joins TRBV29-1 and TRBJ2-1, with 10 bases identical to TRBD2. Per germline, CDR1 SQVTM and CDR2 ANQGSEA. This CDR3 region has 14 residues. After removal of 8 bases from V and 2 bases from J, the junction contained 6 bases not matched to a gene. DNA for the CDR3: TGCAGCACCCGAGCGGGAGGGGCCTACAATGAGCAGTTCTTC. Encoded protein: CSTRAGGAYNEQFF.

J is TRBJ2-3 and V is TRBV18; a possible D gene is TRBD2 (7 bases). The CDR3 sequence is 15 residues long. Per germline, CDR1 KGHSH and CDR2 LQKENI. V lost 6 bases and J lost 2, with 15 bases in between. CDR3 region: CASSGGAASTDTQYF. CDR3 coding DNA: TGTGCCAGCTCTGGGGGGGCAGCCTCCACAGATACGCAGTATTTT.

The chain combines TRBV7-9 with TRBJ2-2, with TRBD2 matching 8 bases. Germline values: CDR1 SEHNR, CDR2 FQNEAQ (reference sequence). J gave up 4 bases and V 5 bases, and 12 bases lay outside the gene matches. The CDR3 sequence is 17 residues long. In nucleotides, the CDR3 is TGTGCCAGCAGCCATCCGGGGACTAGGGTTAGCACCGGGGAGCTGTTTTTT. It encodes CASSHPGTRVSTGELFF.

The chain joins TRBV5-1 to TRBJ2-1; 7 nucleotides line up with TRBD2. The CDR3 is 15 residues long. Trimming took 1 base from V and 6 from J; bases not matched to a gene: 7. The germline CDR1 and CDR2 sequences are SGHRS and YFSETQ. CDR3 sequence reads: CASSLRLAASNEQFF. Here the CDR3 DNA reads TGCGCCAGCAGCTTGCGCCTAGCGGCCTCCAATGAGCAGTTCTTC.

V usage is TRBV11-3 and J usage is TRBJ2-2, with D perhaps matching TRBD2 (6 bases). The CDR3 contains 16 residues. Germline V CDR1 and CDR2: SGHNT, YENEEA. Trimming cost V 5 bases and J 0 bases, with 13 bases left between them. CDR3 sequence: CASSLGRGTNTGELFF. The CDR3 bases are TGTGCCAGCAGCCTCGGGCGGGGAACGAACACCGGGGAGCTGTTTTTT.

The chain links TRBV4-2 to TRBJ2-2; the match to TRBD1 covers 8 bases. The CDR3 is 18 residues long. The junction had 6 bases not matched to a gene; V was cut back by 0 bases and J by 0 bases. From germline, CDR1 is LGHNA and CDR2 YNFKEQ. In DNA form, the CDR3 reads TGTGCCAGCAGCCAAGATACCCAGGGGGCCGCGAACACCGGGGAGCTGTTTTTT. It encodes CASSQDTQGAANTGELFF.

This chain links TRBV4-1 with TRBJ2-5, with TRBD1 identical over 11 bases. The J call may be incorrect, as the DNA end agrees better with TRBJ2-7. The CDR3 is 15 residues long. Looked up from germline, CDR1 is MGHRA and CDR2 is YSYEKL. CDR3 coding DNA: TGCGCCAGCAGCCAAAGGGACAGGGGGGGGTACGAGCAGTACTTC. It codes for CASSQRDRGGYEQYF.

The V call is TRBV5-1, the J call TRBJ2-2; 7 bases map to TRBD2. The ends lost 3 bases at V and 1 base at J; junction bases unmatched: 6. The CDR3 is 16 amino acids. Germline CDR1 reads SGHRS; CDR2 reads YFSETQ. The chain's CDR3 is CASSSQTSRNTGELFF. CDR3 DNA sequence: TGCGCCAGCAGCTCCCAGACTAGCAGGAACACCGGGGAGCTGTTTTTT.

The chain recombines TRBV6-5 with TRBJ1-5, with 11 nucleotides matching TRBD1. The junction had 5 bases not matched to a gene; V was cut back by 6 bases and J by 7 bases. CDR3 length equals 14 residues. Germline CDR1 MNHEY, CDR2 SVGAGI. CDR3 loop: CASRRTGGGQPQHF. The DNA of the CDR3 is TGTGCCAGCAGGCGGACAGGGGGCGGGCAGCCCCAGCATTTT.

This clone occurred once. The V call is TRBV13, the J call TRBJ2-3; TRBD2 agrees at 10 bases. V shed 5 bases and J 2 bases; nucleotides not matched to a gene: 10. CDR3 length: 17 residues. Germline CDR1 reads PRHDT; CDR2 reads FYEKMQ (reference sequence). The CDR3 protein is CASSRPSGTSDTDTQYF. CDR3 bases: TGTGCCAGCAGCCGTCCATCCGGGACTAGCGACACAGATACGCAGTATTTT.